This T cell receptor (beta chain) was recorded in a study of blood T cell repertoires in COVID-19 (dated by TCRdb to 2019 to 2021). In terms of the full investigation: The collaborator samples originated in the United States, Italy and Spain and spanned the acute and convalescent phases of COVID-19. The material from the prospective study consisted of cDNA or gDNA derived from T cells, B-cell-depleted T cells, or PBMCs. Deeply sampled blood TCRbeta repertoires from subjects exposed to, actively infected with, or recovered from COVID-19 were included in the dataset. The repertoires were made available in a free public database intended to serve as a resource for research on the immune response to SARS-CoV-2. The samples were drawn from two sources: the first 160 participants of the ongoing ImmuneRACE study, and 1,000 to 1,500 subjects contributed by 6 global collaborators. Nearly every sample came with metadata listing a de-identified subject ID, COVID-19 status, age in years and sex. HLA class I and class II types, where available, came from metadata supplied by the sample provider rather than from assay-based typing.

As to this clone: Its specific antigen is unknown. No base quality information exists; no much larger clone differs at one position.

TCRbeta CDR3 regions were amplified from genomic DNA by means of the immunoSEQ Assay, a bias-controlled multiplex PCR. Regarding the original processing steps: The number of nucleated cells in each sample was estimated from the amplification of reference gene primers within the assay. To quantify the absolute abundance of each unique TCRbeta CDR3 rearrangement, sequence reads were collapsed and filtered. For each sample, productive Simpson clonality was calculated as the square root of Simpson's diversity index over productive rearrangements. TCRdb took over this immuneACCESS table, retaining in-frame rearrangements with V and J assigned. Such tables are incomplete; in checked studies, under half of the missing clones stem from an unresolved V gene, and the remainder is unexplained. V, J and clone size were drawn from that table, and D and trimming were deduced from the DNA. This sample has fewer than 500,000 clones in its table, and about 90% of those were observed once. The ten largest clones represent 0.7% to 0.85% of the sample.

One collaborating source in Seattle enrolled patients during active infection and followed them longitudinally through the course of disease. Collaborating institutions collected whole blood in K2EDTA tubes following their own protocols. For TCRbeta analysis, collaborators shipped samples in one of three forms: frozen whole blood, isolated PBMCs, or DNA extracted from either of those sample types. The junction shows trimming of 5 bases on V and 8 bases on J, plus 15 bases between the germline ends. From its cysteine to its phenylalanine, the CDR3 spans 13 amino acids. Only the CDR3 portion is preserved as DNA: 39 bases, with reading frame beginning at the first base. As encoded in the germline V gene (reference sequence), CDR1 is GTSNPN while CDR2 is SVGIG. The investigation overall reported the following: The amount of clinical and demographic metadata varied by source and participant and was provided uncurated.

Sequenced: peripheral blood. The chain links TRBV30 with TRBJ1-4; 5 matching bases give a weak D call of TRBD1. This sequence was found in a young man with COVID-19, enrolled during active disease. The CDR3 is CAWAQGRREKLFF. The DNA sequence is given as TGTGCCTGGGCCCAGGGCCGCAGGGAAAAACTGTTTTTT.